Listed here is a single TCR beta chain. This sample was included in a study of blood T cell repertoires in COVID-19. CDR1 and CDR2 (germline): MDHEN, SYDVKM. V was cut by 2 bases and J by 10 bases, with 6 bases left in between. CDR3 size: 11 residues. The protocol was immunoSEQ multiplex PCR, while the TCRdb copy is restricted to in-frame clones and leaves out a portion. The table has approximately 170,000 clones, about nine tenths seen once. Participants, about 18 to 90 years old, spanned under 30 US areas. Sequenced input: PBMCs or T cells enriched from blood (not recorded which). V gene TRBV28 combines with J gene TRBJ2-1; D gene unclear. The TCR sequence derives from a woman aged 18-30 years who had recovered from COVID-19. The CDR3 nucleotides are TGTGCCAGCAGTTTAGGGCGCGAGCAGTTCTTC. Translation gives CASSLGREQFF.